This is a list of T cell receptor beta chains from one sample in a study of control samples from healthy donors and cancer patients. Produced via immunoSEQ multiplex PCR; TCRdb's table is partial and in-frame only. The data contain 100,000 to 150,000 clones, roughly 91% of them singletons. The sample consisted of blood. Receptor source: a man aged 40-55 years in good health. Both conserved end residues are part of each CDR3. D genes are given only for firm matches. Rows give clone size only sometimes, using once, few, many, or a class for an expanded clone.

>TRBV15|TRBJ1-6|.|.
CATSRDRANSPLHF
TGTGCCACCAGCAGAGACAGGGCTAATTCACCCCTCCACTTT
>TRBV5-1|TRBJ2-7|.|.
CASSFPNSYEQYF
TGCGCCAGCAGCTTCCCTAACTCCTACGAGCAGTACTTC
>TRBV7-9|TRBJ2-1|.|.
CASSLAPGAGHNEQFF
TGTGCCAGCAGCTTAGCGCCAGGGGCCGGGCACAATGAGCAGTTCTTC
>TRBV6-6|TRBJ1-5|TRBD1|once
CASTPRQGGQPQHF
TGTGCCAGCACCCCAAGACAGGGTGGACAGCCCCAGCATTTT
>TRBV5-1|TRBJ1-1|.|.
CASSPGERVTEAFF
TGCGCCAGCAGCCCGGGGGAAAGGGTCACTGAAGCTTTCTTT
>TRBV19|TRBJ1-2|.|.
CASSVVTGSGYTF
TGTGCCAGTAGTGTAGTCACAGGCTCTGGCTACACCTTC
>TRBV21-1|TRBJ1-2|.|few
CASSKCTGGCGYTF
TGTGCCAGCAGCAAATGTACAGGCGGATGCGGCTACACCTTC
>TRBV23-1|TRBJ2-6|TRBD1|.
CASSQSGQGYSRSGANVLTF
TGCGCCAGCAGTCAATCGGGACAGGGGTACAGTCGATCTGGGGCCAACGTCCTGACTTTC
>TRBV9|TRBJ1-3|.|.
CASRATGSGNTIYF
TGTGCCAGCAGGGCAACAGGGTCTGGAAACACCATATATTTT
>TRBV9|TRBJ2-7|TRBD2|.
CASSAGTSGVYEQYF
TGTGCCAGCAGCGCGGGGACTAGCGGGGTCTACGAGCAGTACTTC
>TRBV19|TRBJ1-2|TRBD1|.
CASSRDRGFYGYTF
TGTGCCAGTAGTAGGGACAGGGGATTTTATGGCTACACCTTC
>TRBV19|TRBJ1-1|.|.
CASLNEAHRGTEAFF
TGTGCCAGCCTAAATGAGGCACACAGAGGGACTGAAGCTTTCTTT
>TRBV10-1|TRBJ1-2|.|.
CASSEFRAEGYTF
TGCGCCAGCAGTGAGTTCAGGGCGGAGGGCTACACCTTC
>TRBV4-1|TRBJ2-3|TRBD2|.
CASSQGLAGGPGDTQYF
TGCGCCAGCAGCCAGGGACTAGCGGGGGGGCCGGGAGATACGCAGTATTTT
>TRBV4-2|TRBJ2-2|TRBD2|.
CASSNYPGTSGPNTGELFF
TGTGCCAGCAGCAACTACCCCGGGACTAGCGGGCCAAACACCGGGGAGCTGTTTTTT
>TRBV10-3|TRBJ1-5|.|.
CAIRDGENSNQPQHF
TGTGCCATCAGGGACGGTGAGAATAGCAATCAGCCCCAGCATTTT
>TRBV5-1|TRBJ2-7|.|.
CASSLYLRGLSYEQYF
TGCGCCAGCAGCCTCTATCTCAGGGGCCTCTCCTACGAGCAGTACTTC
>TRBV21-1|TRBJ1-2|.|once
CAAEGGLGYTF
TGTGCCGCCGAGGGGGGGCTCGGCTACACCTTC
>TRBV6-2/TRBV6-3|TRBJ1-5|TRBD1|.
CASSYPTGVSNQPQHF
TGTGCCAGCAGTTACCCCACAGGGGTAAGCAATCAGCCCCAGCATTTT
>TRBV11-3|TRBJ2-5|.|.
CASRGARGSETQYF
TGTGCCAGCAGGGGGGCGAGAGGGTCAGAGACCCAGTACTTC
>TRBV6-5|TRBJ2-7|TRBD1|.
CASRRDSSYEQYF
TGTGCCAGCAGACGGGACAGCTCCTACGAGCAGTACTTC
>TRBV6-2/TRBV6-3|TRBJ1-2|.|few
CASSYEGRGGYTF
TGTGCCAGCAGTTACGAAGGGCGAGGTGGCTACACCTTC
>TRBV7-9|TRBJ1-5|.|.
CASSLSLSNQPQHF
TGTGCCAGCAGCTTAAGCCTGAGCAATCAGCCCCAGCATTTT
>TRBV30|TRBJ1-2|.|.
CAWSGGDHYGYTF
TGTGCCTGGTCAGGAGGGGATCACTATGGCTACACCTTC
>TRBV11-3|TRBJ2-4|.|.
CASSFDFGQRNIQYF
TGTGCCAGCAGCTTCGACTTTGGACAGCGAAACATTCAGTACTTC
>TRBV6-5|TRBJ1-3|.|.
CASSGYGNTIYF
TGTGCCAGCTCAGGGTACGGAAACACCATATATTTT
>TRBV7-9|TRBJ1-6|.|.
CASSSGSGTSGSPLHF
TGTGCCAGCAGCTCCGGGTCCGGGACCTCGGGTTCACCCCTCCACTTT
>TRBV13|TRBJ2-5|TRBD2|.
CASSGTSGGEETQYF
TGTGCCAGCAGCGGGACTAGCGGGGGAGAAGAGACCCAGTACTTC
>TRBV7-2|TRBJ2-3|.|.
CASSLAPSWGTTDTQYF
TGTGCCAGCAGCTTAGCGCCCAGCTGGGGCACCACAGATACGCAGTATTTT
>TRBV15|TRBJ2-3|TRBD2|.
CATSAGRGYLDTQYF
TGTGCCACCTCGGCGGGGCGGGGGTATTTGGATACGCAGTATTTT
>TRBV5-4|TRBJ1-5|.|.
CASSFKGGNQPQHF
TGTGCCAGCAGCTTCAAGGGCGGCAATCAGCCCCAGCATTTT
>TRBV15|TRBJ2-1|.|.
CATSRDLTYNEQFF
TGTGCCACCAGCAGAGATCTGACGTACAATGAGCAGTTCTTC
>TRBV2|TRBJ2-7|.|.
CASILFGQLGAEQYF
TGTGCCAGCATTCTCTTTGGACAGCTGGGAGCCGAGCAGTACTTC
>TRBV6-6|TRBJ1-1|.|.
CASSYGKGRTEAFF
TGTGCCAGCAGTTACGGTAAGGGCAGGACTGAAGCTTTCTTT
>TRBV7-9|TRBJ1-2|.|once
CASSLAPGSYGYTF
TGTGCCAGCAGCTTAGCGCCAGGGAGTTACGGCTACACCTTC
>TRBV20-1|TRBJ1-2|.|.
CSAPGQGYTF
TGCAGTGCTCCGGGACAAGGCTACACCTTC
>TRBV3-1/TRBV3-2|TRBJ2-7|TRBD1|once
CASSQRQGSPYEQYF
TGTGCCAGCAGCCAACGACAGGGGTCACCCTACGAGCAGTACTTC
>TRBV12-3/TRBV12-4|TRBJ1-2|.|.
CASGDRYYGYTF
TGTGCCAGCGGTGACAGGTACTATGGCTACACCTTC
>TRBV30|TRBJ2-2|TRBD1|once
CASTGQGPTGELFF
TGTGCCTCCACTGGACAGGGTCCCACCGGGGAGCTGTTTTTT
>TRBV5-1|TRBJ1-1|.|.
CASSLEWTKNTEAFF
TGCGCCAGCAGCTTGGAATGGACAAAGAACACTGAAGCTTTCTTT
>TRBV24-1|TRBJ1-2|TRBD1|.
CATSDFRQGANYGYTF
TGTGCCACCAGTGATTTTAGACAGGGAGCTAACTATGGCTACACCTTC
>TRBV30|TRBJ1-6|TRBD1|.
CAWAGQLNSPLHF
TGTGCCTGGGCGGGACAGCTAAATTCACCCCTCCACTTT
>TRBV7-8|TRBJ2-3|TRBD2|.
CASSRILAGGPPDTQYF
TGTGCCAGCAGCCGGATCCTAGCGGGGGGGCCCCCAGATACGCAGTATTTT
>TRBV11-3|TRBJ1-5|.|.
CASSLDSNQPQHF
TGTGCCAGCAGCTTAGATAGCAATCAGCCCCAGCATTTT
>TRBV27|TRBJ2-1|TRBD2|.
CASSSGTSGGYNEQFF
TGTGCCAGCAGTTCAGGGACTAGCGGGGGATACAATGAGCAGTTCTTC
>TRBV2|TRBJ1-1|.|.
CASSEARWTEAFF
TGTGCCAGCAGTGAAGCGCGGTGGACTGAAGCTTTCTTT